The 30 T cell receptor beta chains below were found in one sample sequenced in a study of blood T cell repertoires in COVID-19 (dated by TCRdb to about 2020). Libraries were prepared through the immunoSEQ multiplex PCR assay. TCRdb took over this immuneACCESS table, retaining in-frame rearrangements with V and J assigned. Such tables are incomplete; in checked studies, under half of the missing clones stem from an unresolved V gene, and the remainder is unexplained. For this sample the table gives about 50,000 clones, of which 80% to 90% were detected only once. Clones ranked in the top ten supply 2.5% to 3% of the sample. What was sequenced was peripheral blood. The receptors shown here come from a woman of 80 years or more with COVID-19, enrolled during active disease.

The chain has TRBV5-8 and TRBJ2-1; TRBD1 matches at 8 bases. The CDR3 covers 18 residues. In germline, CDR1 is SGHTS, CDR2 YDEGEE. V shed 3 bases and J 1 base; nucleotides not matched to a gene: 12. CDR3 protein: CASSYRDRGPGSYNEQFF. For the CDR3, the DNA is TGTGCCAGCAGCTACCGCGACAGGGGCCCTGGGTCCTACAATGAGCAGTTCTTC. Using reference TRBV5-8 and TRBJ2-1 for the parts outside the CDR3, the full variable domain is EAGVTQSPTHLIKTRGQQATLRCSPISGHTSVYWYQQALGLGLQFLLWYDEGEERNRGNFPPRFSGRQFPNYSSELNVNALELEDSALYLCASSYRDRGPGSYNEQFFGPGTRLTVL.

The chain combines TRBV5-1 with TRBJ2-1; D is unresolved. V dropped 0 bases and J dropped 15 bases, with 16 bases sitting between them. Germline CDR1 and CDR2: SGHRS and YFSETQ. CDR3 length: 13 residues. DNA of the CDR3: TGCGCCAGCAGCTTGGCCAGGATGGCAGATCTGTTCTTC. Protein: CASSLARMADLFF.

V usage is TRBV18 and J usage is TRBJ1-2; D unclear. Germline CDR1 reads KGHSH; CDR2 reads LQKENI. V lost 1 base and J 2 bases, leaving 17 bases between the germline ends. This CDR3 is 17 amino acids long. The CDR3 DNA is TGTGCCAGCTCACCACGTCCCCGAGGTAGTCCAAACTATGGCTACACCTTC. As protein: CASSPRPRGSPNYGYTF.

The table lists this clone with a count of one. This rearrangement joins TRBV27 to TRBJ1-6; 9 positions match TRBD1. The germline V gene has CDR1 MNHEY and CDR2 SMNVEV (reference sequence). After removal of 2 bases from V and 11 bases from J, the junction contained 7 bases not matched to a gene. The CDR3 totals 15 residues. CDR3 amino acids: CASSLTGQGWTPLHF. The CDR3 coding sequence is TGTGCCAGCAGTTTAACGGGACAGGGTTGGACACCCCTCCACTTT.

The chain has TRBV18 and TRBJ1-1; D unresolved. The CDR3 sequence is 12 residues long. V lost 5 bases to trimming and J lost 5 bases, with 9 bases between them. Looked up from germline, CDR1 is KGHSH and CDR2 is LQKENI. As DNA, the CDR3 is TGTGCCAGCTCAGTGATACGGACTGAAGCTTTCTTT. It yields the protein CASSVIRTEAFF. The complete variable domain, with remaining parts taken from reference TRBV18 and TRBJ1-1, reads NAGVMQNPRHLVRRRGQEARLRCSPMKGHSHVYWYRQLPEEGLKFMVYLQKENIIDESGMPKERFSAEFPKEGPSILRIQQVVRGDSAAYFCASSVIRTEAFFGQGTRLTVV.

The chain links TRBV19 to TRBJ1-5; TRBD1 might be the D (6 bases). V lost 5 bases to trimming and J lost 2 bases, with 19 bases between them. Per the germline V gene, CDR1 is LNHDA and CDR2 is SQIVND (reference sequence). CDR3 length equals 17 residues. The CDR3 DNA reads TGTGCCAGTAGTCGAGCGACGACAGGACGGGGCAATCAGCCCCAGCATTTT. This gives the protein CASSRATTGRGNQPQHF.

V is TRBV10-1 and J is TRBJ2-2, with 7 nucleotides matching TRBD2. Germline V CDR1 and CDR2: WNHNN, SYGVQD (reference sequence). The J segment lost 6 bases and the V segment lost 2 bases, leaving 0 bases of the junction unmatched. The CDR3 is 13 amino acids. The CDR3 DNA follows: TGCGCCAGCAGTGAGGGGGGGGCCGGGGAGCTGTTTTTT. Translated: CASSEGGAGELFF.

The chain couples TRBV6-6 to TRBJ1-2, with 8 bases matching TRBD1. CDR3 length equals 14 residues. Germline CDR1 MNHNY, CDR2 SVGAGI (reference sequence). The V segment lost 4 bases and the J segment 4 bases; nucleotides outside the gene matches: 5. CDR3 amino acids: CASSFGQGGYGYTF. CDR3 DNA sequence: TGTGCCAGCAGTTTTGGACAGGGAGGCTATGGCTACACCTTC.

This clone occurred a few times. The V call is TRBV5-4, the J call TRBJ1-3; no reliable D call. CDR1 SGHNT and CDR2 YYREEE come from the germline V gene (reference sequence). V was trimmed by 2 bases and J by 0 bases, leaving 9 bases between them. The CDR3 has 15 amino acids. The CDR3 nucleotides read TGTGCCAGCAGCTTAAGTCAACACTCTGGAAACACCATATATTTT. This gives the protein CASSLSQHSGNTIYF. Using reference TRBV5-4 and TRBJ1-3 for the parts outside the CDR3, the full variable domain is ETGVTQSPTHLIKTRGQQVTLRCSSQSGHNTVSWYQQALGQGPQFIFQYYREEENGRGNFPPRFSGLQFPNYSSELNVNALELDDSALYLCASSLSQHSGNTIYFGEGSWLTVV.

The J gene is TRBJ2-4, the V gene TRBV6-2 or TRBV6-3; TRBD1 agrees at 9 bases. Unmatched junction bases numbered 5, after V lost 5 bases and J lost 6 bases. Germline V gene data show CDR1 as MNHEY and CDR2 as SVGEGT. The CDR3 covers 14 residues. In DNA, the CDR3 is TGTGCCAGCAGTCCGTCGGGACAGGGAAACATTCAGTACTTC. Its translation: CASSPSGQGNIQYF.

V and J are TRBV29-1 and TRBJ1-2; possible D gene TRBD1, 5 bases. The germline V gene has CDR1 SQVTM and CDR2 ANQGSEA. V lost 6 bases and J lost 0, with 17 bases in between. The CDR3 totals 15 residues. The CDR3 sequence: CSVQGGGLTNYGYTF. The CDR3 DNA reads TGCAGCGTCCAGGGTGGAGGGTTGACTAACTATGGCTACACCTTC. Full variable domain (rest looked up from reference TRBV29-1 and TRBJ1-2): SAVISQKPSRDICQRGTSLTIQCQVDSQVTMMFWYRQQPGQSLTLIATANQGSEATYESGFVIDKFPISRPNLTFSTLTVSNMSPEDSSIYLCSVQGGGLTNYGYTFGSGTRLTVV.

The chain joins TRBV13 to TRBJ1-1; 7 bases map to TRBD1. Germline trimming cut 4 bases from V and 1 base from J; bases unmatched to any gene: 12. The CDR3 has 17 residues. The germline CDR1 and CDR2 sequences are PRHDT and FYEKMQ (reference sequence). The CDR3, as DNA: TGTGCCAGCAGCTCCCTGGGCAGGGGGTTGAAGAACACTGAAGCTTTCTTT. This codes for CASSSLGRGLKNTEAFF.

This clone is judged medium-sized (0.01 to 0.1%). The rearrangement links TRBV5-1 to TRBJ2-5, with D maybe TRBD1 (5 bases). There are 17 residues in the CDR3. V lost 7 bases, J lost 12 bases, and 34 bases lay in between. Germline V gene data show CDR1 as SGHRS and CDR2 as YFSETQ. The CDR3 protein is CASWVWGPGRSLGHKYF. CDR3 sequence (DNA): TGCGCCAGCTGGGTTTGGGGCCCCGGCCGGTCCCTGGGCCATAAGTACTTC.

The V gene is TRBV19, the J gene TRBJ1-1; D remains ambiguous. The V and J ends lost 8 bases and 1 base respectively, with 14 bases between them. The CDR3 runs to 14 residues. CDR1 and CDR2 (germline): LNHDA, SQIVND (reference sequence). CDR3 DNA sequence: TGTGCCAGTGGATGGACTACCGGGAACACTGAAGCTTTCTTT. Translating it yields CASGWTTGNTEAFF.

This chain uses TRBV28 with TRBJ1-2; 12 bases match TRBD1. The V and J ends lost 0 bases and 0 bases, in that order; junction bases with no gene match: 2. The germline V gene has CDR1 MDHEN and CDR2 SYDVKM. The CDR3 contains 17 residues. The CDR3 sequence: CASSLWGQGASNYGYTF. In nucleotides, the CDR3 is TGTGCCAGCAGTTTATGGGGACAGGGGGCTTCTAACTATGGCTACACCTTC.

The rearrangement joins TRBV28 to TRBJ2-7; TRBD2 matches at 12 bases. The V and J ends lost 6 bases and 5 bases, in that order; junction bases with no gene match: 8. This CDR3 contains 15 residues. The germline V gene encodes CDR1 MDHEN and CDR2 SYDVKM. CDR3 region: CASRLGLAGIHEQYF. The CDR3 DNA follows: TGTGCCAGCAGACTCGGACTAGCGGGAATCCACGAGCAGTACTTC.

The rearrangement uses TRBV6-4 and TRBJ1-2, with a tentative D call TRBD1 (5 bases). The CDR3 is 15 amino acids. Deletions cut 7 bases from V and 5 bases from J, with 20 bases between. The germline V gene encodes CDR1 MRHNA and CDR2 SNTAGT. Here the CDR3 reads CASTRGPGVGYGYTF. The CDR3 bases are TGTGCCAGCACACGCGGGCCGGGGGTTGGATATGGCTACACCTTC.

The chain has TRBV27 and TRBJ1-2; a possible D gene is TRBD1 (6 bases). With 4 bases removed from V and 7 bases from J, the gap between germline ends came to 19 bases. This CDR3 has 15 amino acids. Germline-derived CDR1 and CDR2 are MNHEY and SMNVEV (reference sequence). The CDR3 bases are TGTGCCAGCAGTTCCCTGGGTGGGGGCGAGCCTGGCTACACCTTC. Translating gives CASSSLGGGEPGYTF.

This chain connects TRBV5-8 to TRBJ2-5; D is undetermined. V was clipped by 1 base and J by 4 bases, with 14 bases between them. Germline values: CDR1 SGHTS, CDR2 YDEGEE. This CDR3 region has 15 residues. CDR3 bases: TGTGCCAGCAGCTTGTCACGGCAGGTAGGAGAGACCCAGTACTTC. Its protein product is CASSLSRQVGETQYF.

J is TRBJ2-7 and V is TRBV14, with 8 bases matching TRBD1. The ends lost 4 bases at V and 7 bases at J; junction bases unmatched: 12. The CDR3 spans 15 residues. Per the germline V gene, CDR1 is SGHDN and CDR2 is FVKESK. The CDR3 is CASSPFGQGDYEQYF. CDR3 DNA sequence: TGTGCCAGCAGCCCTTTCGGACAGGGAGATTATGAGCAGTACTTC.

The table lists this clone with a count of one. V gene TRBV30 combines with J gene TRBJ2-2; the D is unclear. The CDR3 extends over 17 amino acids. Deletions cut 1 base from V and 1 base from J, with 16 bases between. The V gene's germline CDR1 is GTSNPN and CDR2 SVGIG (reference sequence). CDR3 coding DNA: TGTGCCTGGAGTGGGGCAGGTGGATTAGGGAACACCGGGGAGCTGTTTTTT. This codes for CAWSGAGGLGNTGELFF.

This CDR3 reads CASSSQSGGTYEQYF. DNA for the CDR3: TGTGCCAGCAGCTCTCAAAGCGGGGGGACCTACGAGCAGTACTTC. The rearrangement uses TRBV7-3 and TRBJ2-7, with 9 bases lining up with TRBD2. The CDR3 sequence is 15 residues long. The trim removed 4 bases at V and 2 bases at J, leaving 6 bases unmatched. The germline V gene encodes CDR1 SGHTA and CDR2 FQGTGA.

In this sample, this clone turned up once. V and J are TRBV19 and TRBJ1-2; possible D gene TRBD1, 6 bases. The CDR3 consists of 13 residues. V was trimmed by 5 bases and J by 2 bases, leaving 9 bases between them. Per the germline V gene, CDR1 is LNHDA and CDR2 is SQIVND (reference sequence). CDR3 sequence: CASSVGANYGYTF. The DNA for the CDR3 is TGTGCCAGTAGTGTGGGGGCCAACTATGGCTACACCTTC.

The rearrangement joins TRBV29-1 to TRBJ1-6, with TRBD1 matching 8 bases. Germline CDR1 SQVTM, CDR2 ANQGSEA. The CDR3 consists of 13 residues. J lost 9 bases, V lost 5 bases, and 6 bases had no gene match. The CDR3: CSVRTGSISPLHF. CDR3 sequence (DNA): TGCAGCGTTAGGACAGGGAGTATTTCACCCCTCCACTTT.

The J gene is TRBJ2-7, the V gene TRBV3-1 (or the pseudogene TRBV3-2); TRBD2 matches 8 bases. The germline gives CDR1 LGHDT, CDR2 YNNKEL (reference sequence). CDR3 length equals 14 residues. The V and J ends lost 8 bases and 0 bases, in that order; junction bases with no gene match: 6. The CDR3 region has the DNA TGTGCCAGCGGAAAGCGGGGGCCCTCCTACGAGCAGTACTTC. It translates to CASGKRGPSYEQYF.

This chain connects TRBV19 to TRBJ1-1, with TRBD1 identical over 7 bases. Per germline, CDR1 LNHDA and CDR2 SQIVND (reference sequence). V gave up 7 bases and J gave up 6 bases; unmatched junction bases: 11. The CDR3 is 14 amino acids. DNA for the CDR3: TGTGCCAGTAAAGAAAGGACAGGCGTGGCTGAAGCTTTCTTT. This sequence encodes CASKERTGVAEAFF.

The V call is TRBV27, the J call TRBJ1-2; tentative D call: TRBD1 (6 bases). Germline lookup yields CDR1 MNHEY and CDR2 SMNVEV (reference sequence). The CDR3 covers 20 residues. With 0 bases removed from V and 4 bases from J, the gap between germline ends came to 27 bases. This chain's CDR3 is CASSLSFFGGPDPDGYGYTF. The CDR3 region has the DNA TGTGCCAGCAGTTTATCTTTTTTTGGGGGCCCGGACCCGGACGGCTATGGCTACACCTTC.

The gene calls are TRBV25-1 and TRBJ2-5; 7 nucleotides line up with TRBD1. CDR1 MGHDK and CDR2 SYGVNS come from the germline V gene. The CDR3 sequence is 14 residues long. Losses at the gene ends were 6 bases for V and 2 bases for J; bases not matched to a gene: 6. In DNA form, the CDR3 reads TGTGCCAGCAGCCGGGACAGACTACAAGAGACCCAGTACTTC. Protein sequence: CASSRDRLQETQYF.

This chain connects TRBV6-5 to TRBJ2-3, with D possibly matching TRBD1 (5 bases). V dropped 7 bases and J dropped 2 bases, with 7 bases sitting between them. The CDR3 consists of 12 residues. Per germline, CDR1 MNHEY and CDR2 SVGAGI. The CDR3: CASMGPTDTQYF. As DNA, the CDR3 is TGTGCCAGCATGGGGCCCACAGATACGCAGTATTTT.

The chain links TRBV5-1 to TRBJ1-1, with D tentatively TRBD1 (5 bases). Trimming took 2 bases from V and 6 from J, leaving 11 bases between them. The CDR3 covers 13 residues. The V gene's germline CDR1 is SGHRS and CDR2 YFSETQ. The CDR3: CASSFNLQAEAFF. The CDR3 nucleotides are TGCGCCAGCAGCTTTAACCTACAGGCTGAAGCTTTCTTT.